This T cell receptor beta chain was sequenced in a study of preoperative IRX-2 immunotherapy in early breast cancer. The table came from immunoSEQ multiplex PCR; TCRdb's copy has only in-frame clones and leaves some out. Here the sample spans roughly 99,000 clones, about nine tenths being singletons. The germline gives CDR1 MDHEN, CDR2 SYDVKM. This CDR3 is built from 16 residues. V trimming: 4 bases; J trimming: 1 base; junction bases outside the gene matches: 8. Treatment of the sample: preoperative locoregional IRX-2 cytokine immunotherapy. This phase Ib study tested locoregional IRX-2 cytokine immunotherapy given before surgery.

The V gene is TRBV28, the J gene TRBJ1-1; 8 positions agree with TRBD1. The receptor's source is a human donor with breast cancer. Here the sequenced sample was tumor tissue, taken after IRX-2 immunotherapy. CDR3 sequence reads: CASSSPGQETNTEAFF. In nucleotides, the CDR3 is TGTGCCAGCAGTTCGCCGGGACAGGAGACGAACACTGAAGCTTTCTTT.